This TCR beta chain was sequenced for a study of CD8 T cells in Susac syndrome. Overall study findings and caveats: The TCR sequencing and HLA analysis in the study involved a relatively small number of individuals, as the study acknowledged.

The germline CDR1 and CDR2 sequences are DFQATT and SNEGSKA (reference sequence). CDR3 length: 14 residues. The germline V and J ends were trimmed by 4 bases and 6 bases, with 17 bases remaining between them. This clonotype was detected once. Its matching antigen is unknown. An input of about 0.5 to 1 ug of RNA was subjected to reverse transcription using random hexamers. Multiplex PCR with immunoSEQ amplified the TCR beta CDR3 across 54 Vbeta and 13 Jbeta. TCRdb re-called the immunoSEQ multiplex PCR reads with MiXCR, one entry per CDR3 protein. The sample lists a few hundred thousand distinct CDR3 sequences, approximately 85% occurring once. Included as multiple sclerosis controls were treatment-naive patients who had stable or active relapsing-remitting disease.

The sequence derives from a human donor with multiple sclerosis. The specimen sequenced was CD8+ T cells from PBMCs. The chain links TRBV20-1 to TRBJ2-3; the D gene is possibly TRBD2 (5 bases). CDR3 sequence: CSATGILEWDTQYF. The CDR3 coding sequence is TGCAGTGCTACCGGGATCCTCGAGTGGGATACGCAGTATTTT.